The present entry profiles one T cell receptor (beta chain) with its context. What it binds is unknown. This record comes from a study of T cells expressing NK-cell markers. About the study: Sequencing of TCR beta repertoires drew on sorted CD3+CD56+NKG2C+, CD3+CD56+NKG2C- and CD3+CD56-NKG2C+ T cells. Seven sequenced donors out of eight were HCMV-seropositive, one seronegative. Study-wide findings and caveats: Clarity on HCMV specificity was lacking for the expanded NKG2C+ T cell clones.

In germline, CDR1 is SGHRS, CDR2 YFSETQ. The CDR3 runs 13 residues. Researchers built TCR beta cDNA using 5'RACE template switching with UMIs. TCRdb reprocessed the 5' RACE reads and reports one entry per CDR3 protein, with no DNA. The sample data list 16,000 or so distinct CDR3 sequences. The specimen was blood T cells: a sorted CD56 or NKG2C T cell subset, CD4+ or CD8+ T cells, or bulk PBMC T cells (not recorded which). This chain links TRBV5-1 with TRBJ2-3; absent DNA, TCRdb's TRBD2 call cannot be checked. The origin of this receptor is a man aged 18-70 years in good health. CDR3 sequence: CASGDGLEDTQYF.